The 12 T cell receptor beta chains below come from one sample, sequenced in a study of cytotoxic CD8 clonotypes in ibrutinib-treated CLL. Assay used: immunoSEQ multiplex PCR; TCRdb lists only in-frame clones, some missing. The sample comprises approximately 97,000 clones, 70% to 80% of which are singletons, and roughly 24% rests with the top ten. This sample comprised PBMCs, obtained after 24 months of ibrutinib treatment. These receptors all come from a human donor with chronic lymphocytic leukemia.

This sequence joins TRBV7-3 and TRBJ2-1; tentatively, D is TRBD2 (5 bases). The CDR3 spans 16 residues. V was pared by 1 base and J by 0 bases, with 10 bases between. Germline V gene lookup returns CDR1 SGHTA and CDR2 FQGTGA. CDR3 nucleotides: TGTGCCAGCAGCTTAAATGGACTTTCCTCCTACAATGAGCAGTTCTTC. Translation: CASSLNGLSSYNEQFF.

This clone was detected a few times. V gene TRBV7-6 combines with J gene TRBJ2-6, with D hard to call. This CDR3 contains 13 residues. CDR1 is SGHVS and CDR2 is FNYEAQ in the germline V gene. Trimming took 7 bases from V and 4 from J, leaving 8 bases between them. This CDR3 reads CASTHLGANVLTF. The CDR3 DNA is TGTGCCAGCACCCACTTGGGGGCCAACGTCCTGACTTTC.

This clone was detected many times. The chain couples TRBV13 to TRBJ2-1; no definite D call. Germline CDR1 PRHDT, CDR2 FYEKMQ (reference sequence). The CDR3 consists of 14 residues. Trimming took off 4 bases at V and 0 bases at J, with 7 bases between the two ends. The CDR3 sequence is CASSSSSSYNEQFF. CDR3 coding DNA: TGTGCCAGCAGCTCTTCTAGCTCCTACAATGAGCAGTTCTTC.

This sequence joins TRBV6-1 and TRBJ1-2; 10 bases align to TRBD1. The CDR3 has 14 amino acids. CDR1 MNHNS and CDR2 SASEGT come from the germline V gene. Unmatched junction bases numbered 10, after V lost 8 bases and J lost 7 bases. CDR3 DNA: TGTGCCAGCCATTCCGGGACAGGGGAGGTTGGCTACACCTTC. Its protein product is CASHSGTGEVGYTF.

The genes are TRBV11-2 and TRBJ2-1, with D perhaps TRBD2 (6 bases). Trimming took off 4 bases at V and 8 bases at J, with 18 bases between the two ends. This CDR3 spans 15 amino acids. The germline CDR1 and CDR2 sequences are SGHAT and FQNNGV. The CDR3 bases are TGTGCCAGCAGCTCACCCCGGGAGAACACTCATGAGCAGTTCTTC. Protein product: CASSSPRENTHEQFF.

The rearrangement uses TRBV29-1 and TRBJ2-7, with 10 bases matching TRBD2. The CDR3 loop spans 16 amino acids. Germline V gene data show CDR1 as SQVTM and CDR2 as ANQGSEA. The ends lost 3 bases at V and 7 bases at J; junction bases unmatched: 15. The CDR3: CSVESSGSSGEGEQYF. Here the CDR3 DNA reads TGCAGCGTTGAGTCTAGCGGGAGTTCCGGGGAGGGGGAGCAGTACTTC.

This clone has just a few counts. CDR3 region: CASSFGLRETQYF. CDR3 sequence (DNA): TGTGCCAGCAGTTTCGGGCTCCGGGAGACCCAGTACTTC. V usage is TRBV28 and J usage is TRBJ2-5; D ambiguous. CDR1 is MDHEN, CDR2 SYDVKM, per germline. V was cut by 3 bases and J by 5 bases, with 10 bases left in between. This CDR3 is built from 13 residues.

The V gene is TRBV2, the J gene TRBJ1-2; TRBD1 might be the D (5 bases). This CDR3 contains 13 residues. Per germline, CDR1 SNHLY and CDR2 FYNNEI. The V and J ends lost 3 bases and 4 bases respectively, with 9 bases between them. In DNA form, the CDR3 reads TGTGCCAGCAGTGAGGGGGGTGGCTATGGCTACACCTTC. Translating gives CASSEGGGYGYTF.

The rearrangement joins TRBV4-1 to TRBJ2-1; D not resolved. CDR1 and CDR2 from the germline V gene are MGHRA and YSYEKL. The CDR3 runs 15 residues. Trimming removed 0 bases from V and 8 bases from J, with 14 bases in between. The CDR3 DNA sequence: TGCGCCAGCAGCCAAGACACTACCGGGTGGTATGAGCAGTTCTTC. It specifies CASSQDTTGWYEQFF.

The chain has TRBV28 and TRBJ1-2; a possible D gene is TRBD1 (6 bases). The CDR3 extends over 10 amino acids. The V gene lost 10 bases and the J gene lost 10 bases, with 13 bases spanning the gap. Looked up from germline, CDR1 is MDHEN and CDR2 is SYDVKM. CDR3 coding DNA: TGTGCCACCCGGGACATAGTCTACACCTTC. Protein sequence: CATRDIVYTF.

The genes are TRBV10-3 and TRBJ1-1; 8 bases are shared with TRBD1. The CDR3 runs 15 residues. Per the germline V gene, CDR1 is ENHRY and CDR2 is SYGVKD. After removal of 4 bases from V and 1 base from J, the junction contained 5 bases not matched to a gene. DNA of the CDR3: TGTGCCATCAGTGGTGCCGGGACAGGGAACACTGAAGCTTTCTTT. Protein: CAISGAGTGNTEAFF.

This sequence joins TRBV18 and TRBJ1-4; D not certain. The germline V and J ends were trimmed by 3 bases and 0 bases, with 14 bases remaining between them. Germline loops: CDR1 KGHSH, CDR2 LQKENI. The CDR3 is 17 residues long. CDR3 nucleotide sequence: TGTGCCAGCTCACCGCCCGGGTTAAGTTCAACTAATGAAAAACTGTTTTTT. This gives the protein CASSPPGLSSTNEKLFF. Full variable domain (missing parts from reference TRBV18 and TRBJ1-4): NAGVMQNPRHLVRRRGQEARLRCSPMKGHSHVYWYRQLPEEGLKFMVYLQKENIIDESGMPKERFSAEFPKEGPSILRIQQVVRGDSAAYFCASSPPGLSSTNEKLFFGSGTQLSVL.